The sequence of this T cell receptor (beta chain) was determined in a study of T cells in Graves' hyperthyroidism and ophthalmopathy. This clonotype was counted many times. Amplification targeted TCR beta CDR3 regions from RNA transcripts. Primed by the HTBI set, a first-round RT-PCR was run on the TCR CDR3. TCRdb reanalysed the multiplex PCR reads using MiXCR and keeps one entry per CDR3 protein. The table lists more than 550,000 distinct CDR3 sequences, roughly a sixth of them singletons, with 16% in the top ten. CDR3 size: 14 residues. The V and J ends lost 7 bases and 6 bases respectively, with 15 bases between them.

V and J are TRBV12-3 or TRBV12-4 and TRBJ2-2; D remains ambiguous. This sequence originates from a woman in her fifties or sixties with Graves' hyperthyroidism that later progressed to Graves' ophthalmopathy. Sequencing was performed on blood. CDR3: CASTPSVVPGELFF. The CDR3 region has the DNA TGTGCCAGCACTCCCAGTGTAGTCCCCGGGGAGCTGTTTTTT.